This entry lists 3 T cell receptor beta chains sequenced from one sample in a study of blood T cells in healthy people across ages. With a J-beta primer mix and a sample-barcoded 5' primer, a second PCR ran roughly 7 to 11 cycles. TCRdb fed the 5' RACE reads into MiXCR, producing one record per CDR3 protein. The data contain around 1,500,000 distinct CDR3 sequences, approximately 42% of them singletons. Sequencing used blood. The receptor set was obtained from a woman between 18 and 29 years old in good health.

This clonotype was seen a few times. The J gene is TRBJ2-3, the V gene TRBV7-8; TRBD2 agrees at 9 bases. CDR3 length equals 16 residues. CDR1 is SGHVS, CDR2 FQNEAQ, per germline. Trimming removed 3 bases from V and 0 bases from J; junction bases left unmatched: 4. This chain's CDR3 is CASSFGSGGSTDTQYF. The CDR3 DNA follows: TGTGCCAGCAGCTTCGGTAGCGGGGGTAGCACAGATACGCAGTATTTT.

The table lists this clonotype with a few counts. The rearrangement uses TRBV12-3 or TRBV12-4 and TRBJ2-2; TRBD2 is a possible D gene (6 bases). With 3 bases removed from V and 2 bases from J, the gap between germline ends came to 16 bases. The CDR3 has 17 residues. The CDR3 DNA is TGTGCCAGCAGTTTCCGACTAGGGGCCCCTAACACCGGGGAGCTGTTTTTT. Encoded protein: CASSFRLGAPNTGELFF.

The chain carries TRBV28 and TRBJ2-5; D possibly matches TRBD1 or TRBD2 (7 bases each). The length of the CDR3 is 16 residues. CDR1 MDHEN and CDR2 SYDVKM come from the germline V gene. V lost 4 bases and J lost 4, with 19 bases in between. CDR3 residues: CASSSPRGGRAETQYF. CDR3 sequence (DNA): TGTGCCAGCAGTTCCCCCAGGGGGGGTAGGGCAGAGACCCAGTACTTC. The entire variable domain, with the rest obtained from reference TRBV28 and TRBJ2-5, is as follows: DVKVTQSSRYLVKRTGEKVFLECVQDMDHENMFWYRQDPGLGLRLIYFSYDVKMKEKGDIPEGYSVSREKKERFSLILESASTNQTSMYLCASSSPRGGRAETQYFGPGTRLLVL.